This is a list of T cell receptor beta chains from one sample in a study of T-cell memory formation after mild COVID-19. A single record per CDR3 protein comes from TCRdb applying MiXCR to the 5' RACE reads. The sample lists a few hundred thousand distinct CDR3 sequences; roughly 8.2% were seen once. The material sequenced was PBMCs or a T cell subset sorted from them (not recorded which). Receptor source: a man aged 18 to 30 who had mild COVID-19 (a few samples of this study predate the infection). Cell type and time point are not known. CDR3s include the opening cysteine and the closing phenylalanine or tryptophan. The D gene is left open where the match is weak. Size is stated for part of the rows, as once, few or many counts, or as a class when the clone is expanded.

J gene,V gene,D gene,clone size,CDR3 protein,CDR3 DNA
TRBJ1-2,TRBV20-1,NA,few,CSAIRDLYGYTF,TGCAGTGCTATCCGGGACCTCTATGGCTACACCTTC
TRBJ2-6,TRBV6-2/TRBV6-3,NA,few,CASRTDSPVSGANVLTF,TGTGCCAGCAGAACCGACAGCCCCGTCTCTGGGGCCAACGTCCTGACTTTC
TRBJ2-5,TRBV7-2,NA,NA,CASSPRDYQETQYF,TGTGCCAGCAGCCCACGGGACTACCAAGAGACCCAGTACTTC
TRBJ1-3,TRBV12-3/TRBV12-4,NA,few,CASTRAMDTTGRPSGNTIYF,TGTGCCAGCACCCGCGCCATGGACACTACCGGGCGTCCCTCTGGAAACACCATATATTTT
TRBJ2-2,TRBV20-1,TRBD2,NA,CSAPRRLAGGGGELFF,TGCAGTGCTCCCCGCCGACTAGCGGGGGGTGGCGGGGAGCTGTTTTTT
TRBJ1-4,TRBV28,NA,many,CASSTGPLNEKLFF,TGTGCCAGCAGCACAGGGCCTCTCAATGAAAAACTGTTTTTT
TRBJ2-1,TRBV7-6,TRBD2,many,CASSHTSGGANEQFF,TGTGCCAGCAGCCATACTAGCGGGGGGGCCAATGAGCAGTTCTTC
TRBJ1-2,TRBV28,NA,NA,CASSGRQGIGYGYTF,TGTGCCAGCAGCGGGAGGCAGGGGATCGGATATGGCTACACCTTC
TRBJ1-2,TRBV19,TRBD1,few,CASRRDRNYGYTF,TGTGCCAGTAGACGGGACAGAAACTATGGCTACACCTTC
TRBJ2-1,TRBV7-2,NA,NA,CASSPRLEGEQFF,TGTGCCAGCAGCCCTCGGTTAGAGGGTGAGCAGTTCTTC
TRBJ1-2,TRBV7-9,NA,NA,CASSLAGAPSGYTF,TGTGCCAGCAGCTTGGCGGGGGCCCCAAGTGGCTACACCTTC
TRBJ2-7,TRBV28,TRBD1,many,CASSPGQTYEQYF,TGTGCCAGCAGCCCGGGACAGACCTACGAGCAGTACTTC
TRBJ2-4,TRBV5-6,TRBD2,few,CASSYPLGGNIQYF,TGTGCCAGCAGCTACCCACTGGGGGGGAACATTCAGTACTTC
TRBJ1-1,TRBV7-8,NA,NA,CASRPTRVGAQLNTEAFF,TGTGCCAGCAGACCAACCCGGGTAGGGGCTCAGCTTAACACTGAAGCTTTCTTT
TRBJ2-5,TRBV7-2,TRBD2,NA,CASSVAGGPYETQYF,TGTGCCAGCAGTGTAGCGGGGGGGCCTTATGAGACCCAGTACTTC
TRBJ1-1,TRBV7-6,TRBD1,NA,CASSLGTGGLGTEAFF,TGTGCCAGCAGCTTAGGGACAGGGGGGTTAGGCACTGAAGCTTTCTTT
TRBJ2-3,TRBV7-2,TRBD2,many,CASSVAPTREATQYF,TGTGCCAGCAGCGTCGCCCCGACCCGGGAGGCTACGCAGTATTTT
TRBJ2-6,TRBV4-1,NA,few,CASSQVGVGANVLTF,TGCGCCAGCAGCCAAGTCGGGGTTGGGGCCAACGTCCTGACTTTC
TRBJ2-4,TRBV4-1,NA,NA,CASSQSGENIQYF,TGCGCCAGCAGCCAGTCGGGAGAGAACATTCAGTACTTC
TRBJ2-2,TRBV5-1,TRBD1,many,CASSRIVQGSAGELFF,TGCGCCAGCAGCCGGATCGTACAGGGGTCCGCCGGGGAGCTGTTTTTT
TRBJ2-1,TRBV19,TRBD2,many,CASSISSGAYNEQFF,TGTGCCAGTAGTATTTCTAGCGGAGCCTACAATGAGCAGTTCTTC
TRBJ2-3,TRBV13,TRBD2,NA,CASSSRLAGGTDTQYF,TGTGCCAGCAGCTCACGACTAGCGGGGGGGACAGATACGCAGTATTTT